This T cell receptor (beta chain) was recovered during a study of T cells in Graves' hyperthyroidism and ophthalmopathy. Study as a whole: Peripheral blood collection took place at initial diagnosis, before any treatment.

From germline, CDR1 is SEHNR and CDR2 FQNEAQ (reference sequence). The CDR3 is 14 amino acids. Amplification yielded TCR beta CDR3 regions, with RNA transcripts as the source. A first-round RT-PCR of the TCR CDR3 used the HTBI primer set. Via MiXCR, TCRdb re-called the multiplex PCR reads, giving one row per CDR3 protein. The sample yields fewer than 200,000 distinct CDR3 sequences, over 15% seen once. Comment on this clonotype: A read error may produce the germline difference seen at one junction end.

V and J are TRBV7-9 and TRBJ1-1, with a tentative D call TRBD1 (6 bases). The TCR sequence derives from a woman in her forties or fifties with Graves' hyperthyroidism. Specimen: blood. The CDR3 DNA is TGTGCCAGCAGCCAACAGGGCGCGGGCACTGAAGCTTACTTT. As protein: CASSQQGAGTEAYF.